Listed below are T cell receptor beta chains from one sample, sequenced in a study of blood T cell repertoires in COVID-19. Only in-frame clones appear in the TCRdb table, and some are missing; sequencing was by immunoSEQ multiplex PCR. In the table there are 400,000 to 550,000 clones, nearly 90% of which are singletons. Sequences were obtained from PBMCs or T cells enriched from blood (not recorded which). These receptors were collected from a woman aged 18-29 years with acute COVID-19. Each CDR3 is given with its conserved first and last residue. D genes are given only for firm matches. Some rows mark clone size as missing; the rest say once, few, many or name a class of expanded clone.

D: TRBD2
size: NA
J: TRBJ2-7
V: TRBV7-9
length: 17
CDR3: CASSPRPGLETPYEQYF
DNA: TGTGCCAGCAGCCCACGGCCGGGACTAGAGACGCCCTACGAGCAGTACTTC

D: TRBD1
size: NA
J: TRBJ1-1
V: TRBV5-1
length: 14
CDR3: CASSERQGLSEAFF
DNA: TGCGCCAGCAGCGAACGACAGGGATTAAGTGAAGCTTTCTTT

D: NA
size: NA
J: TRBJ2-7
V: TRBV19
length: 13
CDR3: CASGWLASSEQYF
DNA: TGTGCCAGTGGGTGGCTAGCTAGCTCCGAGCAGTACTTC

D: NA
size: NA
J: TRBJ2-7
V: TRBV4-3
length: 14
CDR3: CASSQLLSSYEQYF
DNA: TGCGCCAGCAGCCAATTACTGAGCTCCTACGAGCAGTACTTC

D: NA
size: NA
J: TRBJ1-1
V: TRBV27
length: 15
CDR3: CASSPSTGVNTEAFF
DNA: TGTGCCAGCAGTCCAAGCACGGGGGTCAACACTGAAGCTTTCTTT

D: NA
size: NA
J: TRBJ2-7
V: TRBV4-3
length: 14
CDR3: CASSPYAGPYEQYF
DNA: TGCGCCAGCAGCCCCTACGCGGGTCCTTACGAGCAGTACTTC

D: NA
size: NA
J: TRBJ2-1
V: TRBV6-5
length: 13
CDR3: CASIVSLYNEQFF
DNA: TGTGCCAGCATTGTGAGCCTCTACAATGAGCAGTTCTTC

D: NA
size: NA
J: TRBJ2-3
V: TRBV19
length: 14
CDR3: CASSKGQRTDTQYF
DNA: TGTGCCAGTAGTAAGGGACAACGCACAGATACGCAGTATTTT

D: TRBD2
size: NA
J: TRBJ2-7
V: TRBV7-9
length: 14
CDR3: CASSSGLDSYEQYF
DNA: TGTGCCAGCAGCTCAGGACTAGACTCCTACGAGCAGTACTTC

D: NA
size: few
J: TRBJ1-2
V: TRBV6-5
length: 13
CDR3: CASSTRQAYGYTF
DNA: TGTGCCAGCAGTACGAGACAGGCCTATGGCTACACCTTC

D: NA
size: NA
J: TRBJ2-7
V: TRBV7-9
length: 14
CDR3: CASSFASSFDEQYF
DNA: TGTGCCAGCAGCTTTGCGTCAAGCTTCGACGAGCAGTACTTC

D: NA
size: NA
J: TRBJ2-1
V: TRBV18
length: 12
CDR3: CASSKEDNEQFF
DNA: TGTGCCAGCTCCAAGGAGGACAATGAGCAGTTCTTC

D: NA
size: NA
J: TRBJ2-1
V: TRBV2
length: 11
CDR3: CASSEASEQFF
DNA: TGTGCCAGCAGTGAAGCCTCTGAGCAGTTCTTC

D: NA
size: NA
J: TRBJ2-2
V: TRBV3-1/TRBV3-2
length: 11
CDR3: CASTLSGELFF
DNA: TGTGCCAGCACCCTTTCCGGGGAGCTGTTTTTT

D: NA
size: NA
J: TRBJ2-7
V: TRBV7-9
length: 13
CDR3: CASSLRGGVEQYF
DNA: TGTGCCAGCAGCTTAAGAGGAGGGGTGGAGCAGTACTTC

D: TRBD1
size: NA
J: TRBJ1-2
V: TRBV6-2/TRBV6-3
length: 12
CDR3: CASSTQGQGYTF
DNA: TGTGCCAGCAGTACACAGGGGCAGGGCTACACCTTC

D: TRBD2
size: once
J: TRBJ2-1
V: TRBV6-1
length: 16
CDR3: CASSGASGRNYNEQFF
DNA: TGTGCCAGCAGTGGGGCTAGCGGTCGAAATTACAATGAGCAGTTCTTC

D: NA
size: few
J: TRBJ1-6
V: TRBV7-2
length: 15
CDR3: CASSLSTDYNSPLHF
DNA: TGTGCCAGCAGCTTATCGACAGATTATAATTCACCCCTCCACTTT

D: TRBD2
size: once
J: TRBJ2-5
V: TRBV10-1
length: 14
CDR3: CASSVGRDQETQYF
DNA: TGCGCCAGCAGTGTAGGGAGGGACCAAGAGACCCAGTACTTC

D: NA
size: once
J: TRBJ2-7
V: TRBV5-1
length: 13
CDR3: CASSWGAGLEQYF
DNA: TGCGCCAGCAGCTGGGGTGCGGGGTTGGAGCAGTACTTC

D: NA
size: few
J: TRBJ1-1
V: TRBV5-1
length: 16
CDR3: CASSLAGANMNTEAFF
DNA: TGCGCCAGCAGCTTGGCAGGGGCCAACATGAACACTGAAGCTTTCTTT

D: TRBD1
size: NA
J: TRBJ2-5
V: TRBV7-2
length: 16
CDR3: CASSLSKTGGLETQYF
DNA: TGTGCCAGCAGCTTATCTAAGACAGGGGGCTTAGAGACCCAGTACTTC

D: NA
size: NA
J: TRBJ2-7
V: TRBV7-9
length: 11
CDR3: CASSLVNEQYF
DNA: TGTGCCAGCAGCTTAGTCAACGAGCAGTACTTC

D: NA
size: few
J: TRBJ1-2
V: TRBV7-9
length: 13
CDR3: CASSSTGSRGYTF
DNA: TGTGCCAGCAGCTCCACAGGCTCTAGGGGCTACACCTTC

D: TRBD1
size: NA
J: TRBJ1-5
V: TRBV19
length: 17
CDR3: CARRYGTGAFGNQPQHF
DNA: TGTGCCAGGAGGTACGGGACAGGTGCTTTCGGCAATCAGCCCCAGCATTTT

D: TRBD1
size: NA
J: TRBJ2-7
V: TRBV4-3
length: 16
CDR3: CASSQPKDRGPYEQYF
DNA: TGCGCCAGCAGCCAACCAAAAGACAGGGGGCCATACGAGCAGTACTTC

D: TRBD2
size: once
J: TRBJ2-3
V: TRBV6-6
length: 16
CDR3: CASRFRTSGRTDTQYF
DNA: TGTGCCAGCAGATTTAGGACTAGCGGACGCACAGATACGCAGTATTTT

D: NA
size: once
J: TRBJ1-2
V: TRBV5-1
length: 14
CDR3: CASSLARVDYGYTF
DNA: TGCGCCAGCAGCTTGGCCAGGGTCGACTATGGCTACACCTTC